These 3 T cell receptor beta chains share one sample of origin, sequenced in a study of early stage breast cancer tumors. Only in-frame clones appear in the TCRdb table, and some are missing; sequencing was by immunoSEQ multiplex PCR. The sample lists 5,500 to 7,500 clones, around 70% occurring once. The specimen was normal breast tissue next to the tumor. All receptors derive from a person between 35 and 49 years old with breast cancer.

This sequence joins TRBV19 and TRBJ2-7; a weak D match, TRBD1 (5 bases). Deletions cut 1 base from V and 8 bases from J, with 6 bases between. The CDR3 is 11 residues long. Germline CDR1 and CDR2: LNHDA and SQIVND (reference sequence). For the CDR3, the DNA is TGTGCCAGTAGTATAGGGGGCCAGCAGTACTTC. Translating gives CASSIGGQQYF.

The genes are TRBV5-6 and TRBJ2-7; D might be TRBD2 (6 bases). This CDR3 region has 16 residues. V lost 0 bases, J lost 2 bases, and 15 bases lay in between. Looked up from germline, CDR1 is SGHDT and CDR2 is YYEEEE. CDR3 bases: TGTGCCAGCAGCTTGGGGTTGCGGGAAACAACCTACGAGCAGTACTTC. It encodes CASSLGLRETTYEQYF.

As DNA, the CDR3 is TGTGCCAGCAGCTTAGACTTTGAGGCGGCTACAGATACGCAGTATTTT. It specifies CASSLDFEAATDTQYF. The V gene is TRBV11-2, the J gene TRBJ2-3; D call uncertain. This CDR3 region has 16 residues. Looked up from germline, CDR1 is SGHAT and CDR2 is FQNNGV. V lost 0 bases and J 3 bases, leaving 13 bases between the germline ends.